This T cell receptor beta chain comes out of a study of OX40 agonist ivuxolimab in advanced cancers. Study background: Earlier treatment with anti-PD-1, anti-PD-L1 or anti-CTLA-4 was permitted, and around 36% had received some.

The V gene's germline CDR1 is PRHDT and CDR2 FYEKMQ (reference sequence). V was cut by 0 bases and J by 2 bases, with 6 bases left in between. This CDR3 is built from 14 residues. Measured with immunoSEQ multiplex PCR; TCRdb has only the in-frame clones, and not every one. The table includes tens of thousands of clones, approximately 91% detected once. The material was CD4+ or CD8+ T cells sorted from blood, obtained in a trial of the OX40 agonist ivuxolimab. This sequence originates from an adult with an advanced solid tumor such as melanoma, head and neck, liver or kidney cancer. V and J are TRBV13 and TRBJ2-3; D is ambiguous. The CDR3 spells CASSLGRLTDTQYF. The CDR3 coding sequence is TGTGCCAGCAGCTTAGGACGGCTCACAGATACGCAGTATTTT.